These 21 T cell receptor beta chains share one sample of origin, sequenced in a study of T cell responses to AZD1222 COVID-19 vaccine. Profiled with immunoSEQ multiplex PCR; TCRdb holds only in-frame clones, not every one. Among roughly 190,000 clones listed, approximately 89% were seen once. Here the sequenced sample was peripheral blood, taken 28 days after the second AZD1222 dose. The receptors originated from an adult who received the AZD1222 COVID-19 vaccine.

The CDR3 region is CASRLTLVSNQPQHF. Here the CDR3 DNA reads TGTGCCAGCAGGCTGACATTAGTTAGCAATCAGCCCCAGCATTTT. This chain joins TRBV6-5 and TRBJ1-5; D is unresolved. The length of the CDR3 is 15 residues. CDR1 is MNHEY and CDR2 is SVGAGI in the germline V gene. V was cut by 6 bases and J by 0 bases, with 12 bases left in between.

This chain links TRBV21-1 with TRBJ2-7; the D call in the table, TRBD1, was not verified against the DNA. TRBV21-1 is shown as a pseudogene. The CDR3 totals 16 residues. This CDR3 reads CASSKVFLDRDYEQYF. The DNA for the CDR3 is TGTGCCAGCAGCAAAGTTTTCCTAGACAGGGACTACGAGCAGTACTTC.

Points on this clone: Other DNA sequences in this specimen translate into the identical CDR3. This chain links TRBV5-1 with TRBJ1-5; D call uncertain. The V gene lost 0 bases and the J gene lost 1 base, with 2 bases spanning the gap. Germline assignment: CDR1 SGHRS and CDR2 YFSETQ. The CDR3 is 13 residues long. As DNA, the CDR3 is TGCGCCAGCAGCTTGGGAAGCAATCAGCCCCAGCATTTT. It is translated as CASSLGSNQPQHF.

V and J are TRBV7-2 and TRBJ1-6; D not resolved. The CDR3 is 13 amino acids. Germline CDR1 SGHTA, CDR2 FQGNSA. Trimming left V 1 base short and J 10 bases short, with 8 bases between. The CDR3 region is CASSLGIGSPLHF. CDR3 bases: TGTGCCAGCAGCTTAGGGATTGGGTCACCCCTCCACTTT.

This chain connects TRBV7-2 to TRBJ2-2; a weak D match, TRBD2 (7 bases). CDR1 SGHTA and CDR2 FQGNSA come from the germline V gene. Deletions cut 5 bases from V and 5 bases from J, with 18 bases between. The CDR3 has 16 residues. The DNA of the CDR3 is TGTGCCAGCAGCACACTAGGCGGGGGCCATACCGGGGAGCTGTTTTTT. This gives the protein CASSTLGGGHTGELFF.

J is TRBJ2-3 and V is TRBV10-3; 8 bases match TRBD2. V dropped 3 bases and J dropped 6; count of bases not matched to a gene: 8. CDR3 length equals 15 residues. Germline-derived CDR1 and CDR2 are ENHRY and SYGVKD. CDR3 coding DNA: TGTGCCATCAGTGATAGCGGGATGAATGCCGATACGCAGTATTTT. Translated: CAISDSGMNADTQYF.

For the CDR3, the DNA is TGTGCCAGCAGCCTGCAGAATCTCCCCTACAATGAGCAGTTCTTC. As protein: CASSLQNLPYNEQFF. This rearrangement joins TRBV7-6 to TRBJ2-1, with D unresolved. This CDR3 has 15 residues. The germline V gene has CDR1 SGHVS and CDR2 FNYEAQ. V was trimmed by 5 bases and J by 2 bases, leaving 13 bases between them.

The chain carries TRBV6-6 and TRBJ2-3; D may be TRBD1 (6 bases). V lost 5 bases to trimming and J lost 14 bases, with 14 bases between them. Germline V lookup: CDR1 MNHNY, CDR2 SVGAGI (reference sequence). This CDR3 has 11 residues. The CDR3 reads CASSTHGTRYF. The CDR3 DNA reads TGTGCCAGCAGTACCCACGGGACAAGGTATTTT.

This clone is a singleton in its sample. This chain links TRBV9 with TRBJ1-1, with D possibly matching TRBD1 (5 bases). V dropped 0 bases and J dropped 6 bases, with 21 bases sitting between them. The length of the CDR3 is 17 residues. The germline CDR1 and CDR2 sequences are SGDLS and YYNGEE. The CDR3 here is CASSVDGGRGCGSEAFF. The CDR3 DNA sequence: TGTGCCAGCAGCGTAGATGGGGGGAGGGGCTGTGGCTCTGAAGCTTTCTTT.

The V call is TRBV18, the J call TRBJ2-7; D not resolved. V lost 6 bases, J lost 1 base, and 10 bases lay in between. This CDR3 has 13 amino acids. Germline V CDR1 and CDR2: KGHSH, LQKENI. The CDR3, as DNA: TGTGCCAGCTCCCGTATGGAGTCCTACGAGCAGTACTTC. Translation gives CASSRMESYEQYF.

J is TRBJ2-7 and V is TRBV14, with D possibly TRBD1 on 6 matching bases. In germline, CDR1 is SGHDN, CDR2 FVKESK. Trimming took off 3 bases at V and 2 bases at J, with 8 bases between the two ends. CDR3 size: 13 residues. CDR3 bases: TGTGCCAGCAGCCAGGACAGTGCCTACGAGCAGTACTTC. Its protein is CASSQDSAYEQYF.

The V gene is TRBV10-2, the J gene TRBJ2-2; D may be TRBD2 (6 bases). The CDR3 runs to 16 residues. The germline gives CDR1 WSHSY, CDR2 SAAADI. Trimming cost V 4 bases and J 4 bases, with 16 bases left between them. The CDR3 protein is CASSVPSGGGTGELFF. CDR3 coding DNA: TGCGCCAGCAGTGTCCCTTCCGGGGGAGGCACCGGGGAGCTGTTTTTT.

The rearrangement uses TRBV6-1 and TRBJ1-5; D is possibly TRBD1 (6 bases). Germline CDR1 reads MNHNS; CDR2 reads SASEGT. The V gene lost 2 bases and the J gene lost 5 bases, with 13 bases spanning the gap. CDR3 length: 15 amino acids. CDR3 sequence (DNA): TGTGCCAGCAGTGAACGGGGGCGTGGGTATCAGCCCCAGCATTTT. This codes for CASSERGRGYQPQHF.

This clone appeared a single time. The chain joins TRBV9 to TRBJ1-3, with D possibly matching TRBD1 (6 bases). V was shortened by 1 base and J by 4 bases, with 18 bases between the two germline ends. The germline V gene has CDR1 SGDLS and CDR2 YYNGEE. This CDR3 contains 17 residues. The CDR3 DNA reads TGTGCCAGCAGCGTAACCGAGAACAGGGACTTCGGAAACACCATATATTTT. Protein product: CASSVTENRDFGNTIYF. The full variable domain, rest sourced from reference TRBV9 and TRBJ1-3, is DSGVTQTPKHLITATGQRVTLRCSPRSGDLSVYWYQQSLDQGLQFLIQYYNGEERAKGNILERFSAQQFPDLHSELNLSSLELGDSALYFCASSVTENRDFGNTIYFGEGSWLTVV.

The V call is TRBV27, the J call TRBJ2-3, with D possibly matching TRBD2 (5 bases). Germline V gene data show CDR1 as MNHEY and CDR2 as SMNVEV (reference sequence). The ends were cut back, 0 bases at V and 0 bases at J, with 16 bases in the middle. The CDR3 runs to 18 residues. CDR3 region: CASSLSRAAGLSTDTQYF. The CDR3 DNA follows: TGTGCCAGCAGTTTATCGCGTGCTGCGGGCCTTAGCACAGATACGCAGTATTTT.

The chain has TRBV4-1 and TRBJ2-7; 7 bases align to TRBD1. This CDR3 spans 15 amino acids. V trimming: 0 bases; J trimming: 6 bases; junction bases outside the gene matches: 8. Germline V CDR1 and CDR2: MGHRA, YSYEKL. CDR3 residues: CASSQDGQPGGEQYF. CDR3 bases: TGCGCCAGCAGCCAAGATGGGCAGCCAGGGGGCGAGCAGTACTTC.

The genes are TRBV2 and TRBJ1-5; D not certain. Deletions cut 3 bases from V and 6 bases from J, with 6 bases between. Germline values: CDR1 SNHLY, CDR2 FYNNEI. The CDR3 is made up of 12 amino acids. In nucleotides, the CDR3 is TGTGCCAGCAGTGACGGATTTCAGCCCCAGCATTTT. Translation: CASSDGFQPQHF.

The rearrangement joins TRBV5-4 to TRBJ1-2; tentatively, D is TRBD1 (6 bases). The V end lost 6 bases, the J end lost 8 bases, and 20 bases lay between the germline ends. This CDR3 is built from 14 residues. Germline assignment: CDR1 SGHNT and CDR2 YYREEE (reference sequence). CDR3 sequence: CASTTQTGLIGYTF. The CDR3 DNA reads as TGTGCCAGCACAACCCAAACAGGGCTTATAGGCTACACCTTC.

CDR3: CASSVGQSYNEQFF. The CDR3 nucleotides read TGTGCCAGCAGCGTGGGACAGAGCTACAATGAGCAGTTCTTC. The chain employs TRBV5-8 and TRBJ2-1; TRBD1 matches at 7 bases. Germline CDR1 SGHTS, CDR2 YDEGEE. Germline trimming cut 4 bases from V and 3 bases from J; bases unmatched to any gene: 4. The length of the CDR3 is 14 residues.

This rearrangement joins TRBV19 to TRBJ1-2, with 10 bases identical to TRBD1. Germline CDR1 LNHDA, CDR2 SQIVND (reference sequence). CDR3 size: 15 residues. With V trimmed by 3 bases and J by 6 bases, 7 bases remained unmatched. CDR3 in DNA: TGTGCCAGTAGTATCCACGGGACAGGGGTTGATGGCTACACCTTC. It codes for CASSIHGTGVDGYTF.

The V and J genes are TRBV21-1 and TRBJ1-6. TRBV21-1 represents a pseudogene. The CDR3 is 17 amino acids. The CDR3 loop is CASSKDEGMVGNSPLHF. CDR3 bases: TGTGCCAGCAGCAAAGATGAGGGGATGGTTGGGAATTCACCCCTCCACTTT.